One and the same sample provided the 13 T cell receptor beta chains below, sequenced in a study of CD8+ T cells in alopecia areata. Reverse transcribed after extraction, RNA yielded cDNA as the sequencing template. Measured with immunoSEQ multiplex PCR; TCRdb has only the in-frame clones, and not every one. The sample has around 60,000 clones; 44% are singletons. The specimen sequenced was NKG2D-low CD8+ T cells sorted from blood. All receptors derive from a human donor with alopecia areata.

The CDR3: CASSMENTGELFF. The CDR3 DNA reads as TGCGCCAGCAGCATGGAAAACACCGGGGAGCTGTTTTTT. The chain has TRBV5-1 and TRBJ2-2; D remains unclear. The CDR3 extends over 13 amino acids. Germline-derived CDR1 and CDR2 are SGHRS and YFSETQ. Trimming shortened V by 4 bases and J by 2 bases, and 6 bases separated the two germline ends.

The chain carries TRBV6-6 and TRBJ1-1; D remains unclear. Between the trimmed V and J ends, which lost 5 bases and 11 bases, there was a span of 15 bases. CDR1 and CDR2 from the germline V gene are MNHNY and SVGAGI (reference sequence). The length of the CDR3 is 12 residues. For the CDR3, the DNA is TGTGCCAGCAGTAGTAGGGCTCCCGGGGCTTTCTTT. This sequence encodes CASSSRAPGAFF.

Only a few counts were recorded for this clone. V and J are TRBV14 and TRBJ2-7; D is unresolved. The CDR3 loop spans 13 amino acids. Germline loops: CDR1 SGHDN, CDR2 FVKESK. Trimming took off 1 base at V and 4 bases at J, with 8 bases between the two ends. The CDR3 is CASSQGFLYEQYF. The CDR3 DNA is TGTGCCAGCAGCCAAGGGTTTTTGTACGAGCAGTACTTC.

This clone was detected only a few times. This rearrangement joins TRBV5-6 to TRBJ2-1; 7 bases fit TRBD1. This CDR3 is 15 amino acids long. The germline gives CDR1 SGHDT, CDR2 YYEEEE. Germline trimming cut 1 base from V and 1 base from J; bases unmatched to any gene: 2. The CDR3, as DNA: TGTGCCAGCAGCTTGTCGGGACAGTCCTACAATGAGCAGTTCTTC. Protein product: CASSLSGQSYNEQFF.

This rearrangement joins TRBV20-1 to TRBJ2-1; D is undetermined. Germline assignment: CDR1 DFQATT and CDR2 SNEGSKA (reference sequence). This CDR3 comprises 11 residues. V lost 0 bases, J lost 9 bases, and 6 bases lay in between. CDR3 coding DNA: TGCAGTGCTAGAGAGGACGCTGAGCAGTTCTTC. This sequence encodes CSAREDAEQFF.

The chain uses TRBV5-6 and TRBJ2-1; D may match TRBD1 or TRBD2 (5 bases each). Germline V gene data show CDR1 as SGHDT and CDR2 as YYEEEE. Deletions cut 4 bases from V and 8 bases from J, with 19 bases between. This CDR3 has 15 residues. CDR3 DNA sequence: TGTGCCAGCAGCAGCTTCGGGACCATGAGGGATGAGCAGTTCTTC. Protein product: CASSSFGTMRDEQFF.

V gene TRBV4-2 combines with J gene TRBJ2-7; the D is unclear. V lost 3 bases, J lost 2 bases, and 11 bases lay in between. Looked up from germline, CDR1 is LGHNA and CDR2 is YNFKEQ. The CDR3 has 14 residues. The CDR3 region is CASSHSLGTYEQYF. In DNA form, the CDR3 reads TGTGCCAGCAGCCATTCCTTAGGGACCTACGAGCAGTACTTC.

The CDR3 DNA reads TGTGCCAGCAGTCCCCCCAGCAGGGGCACTGAAGCTTTCTTT. Translation: CASSPPSRGTEAFF. The chain recombines TRBV13 with TRBJ1-1; tentative D call: TRBD1 (6 bases). V was clipped by 6 bases and J by 4 bases, with 15 bases between them. The CDR3 totals 14 residues. Germline V CDR1 and CDR2: PRHDT, FYEKMQ (reference sequence).

This clone was found a few times. V usage is TRBV6-4 and J usage is TRBJ1-2; the D gene is possibly TRBD1 (6 bases). The CDR3 is 15 residues long. Germline CDR1 is MRHNA and CDR2 is SNTAGT. V was pared by 3 bases and J by 8 bases, with 19 bases between. The CDR3 loop is CASSETGQQTGGYTF. The DNA of the CDR3 is TGTGCCAGCAGTGAAACCGGACAGCAGACAGGAGGCTACACCTTC.

This clone has only a few counts. CDR3 bases: TGTGCCAGCTCACCGAGGTACCAAGAGACCCAGTACTTC. Its protein product is CASSPRYQETQYF. V is TRBV18 and J is TRBJ2-5; D remains ambiguous. Per the germline V gene, CDR1 is KGHSH and CDR2 is LQKENI. This CDR3 contains 13 residues. Trimming removed 3 bases at V and 0 bases at J, with 5 bases between.

This chain links TRBV7-6 with TRBJ2-5, with D possibly matching TRBD1 (6 bases). There are 16 residues in the CDR3. The germline gives CDR1 SGHVS, CDR2 FNYEAQ. The V and J ends lost 4 bases and 4 bases respectively, with 19 bases between them. Written as DNA, the CDR3 is TGTGCCAGCAGCTCGCAGGAGACAGGCCCCCGAGAGACCCAGTACTTC. It specifies CASSSQETGPRETQYF.

This clone was seen a handful of times. The rearrangement uses TRBV29-1 and TRBJ2-2; possibly TRBD1 or TRBD2 for D (6 bases each). Germline V gene sequence: CDR1 SQVTM, CDR2 ANQGSEA. The CDR3 length is 12 residues. Trimming removed 5 bases from V and 4 bases from J, with 8 bases in between. CDR3 sequence reads: CSVKGGTGELFF. CDR3 DNA sequence: TGCAGCGTTAAGGGGGGCACCGGGGAGCTGTTTTTT.

This clone was found a few times. This chain links TRBV7-9 with TRBJ2-7; 8 nucleotides match TRBD1. Germline V gene data show CDR1 as SEHNR and CDR2 as FQNEAQ (reference sequence). This CDR3 comprises 15 residues. V dropped 4 bases and J dropped 3; count of bases not matched to a gene: 8. In DNA, the CDR3 is TGTGCCAGCAGCTCAAACAGGGGGGCCCTCTACGAGCAGTACTTC. This translates into CASSSNRGALYEQYF.